This T cell receptor (beta chain) was recorded in a study of blood T cell repertoires in COVID-19. Living in about two dozen US areas, the participants were between about 18 and 95 years of age. Participants were placed into cohorts based on the clinical history they reported. This CDR3 region has 14 residues. V was trimmed by 6 bases and J by 5 bases, leaving 11 bases between them. Germline values: CDR1 MNHEY, CDR2 SVGAGI. Here immunoSEQ multiplex PCR was the method, and the copy in TCRdb shows in-frame clones only, minus some. The repertoire includes approximately 150,000 clones, approximately 82% of them detected once, and around 15% sits in the top ten.

Sequencing was done on a sample of PBMCs or T cells enriched from blood (not recorded which). V gene TRBV6-5 combines with J gene TRBJ1-6, with unresolved D. The clonotype comes from a man aged 50-59 years who had recovered from COVID-19. CDR3 amino acids: CASRAPHNNSPLHF. For the CDR3, the DNA is TGTGCCAGCAGGGCTCCCCATAATAATTCACCCCTCCACTTT.